Listed here are 24 T cell receptor beta chains from one sample, sequenced in a study of early T cells in non-severe SARS-CoV-2 infection. MiXCR was run by TCRdb on the 5' RACE reads, yielding one entry per CDR3 protein. The sample has about 11,000 distinct CDR3 sequences, 4.8% seen once. Sample: whole blood. These receptor sequences come from an adult who was a healthcare worker with PCR-confirmed SARS-CoV-2 infection or an uninfected control (not recorded which).

This clonotype was seen at least ten times. The chain employs TRBV11-3 and TRBJ2-1; no clear D. The CDR3 runs to 14 residues. Germline V gene lookup returns CDR1 SGHNT and CDR2 YENEEA. V dropped 0 bases and J dropped 6 bases, with 9 bases sitting between them. The DNA of the CDR3 is TGTGCCAGCAGCTTAGATCGGAATCTCAATGAGCAGTTCTTC. Translation: CASSLDRNLNEQFF.

This clonotype was counted many times. The rearrangement uses TRBV7-2 and TRBJ2-3, with D possibly matching TRBD2 (7 bases). Germline CDR1 is SGHTA and CDR2 is FQGNSA. CDR3 length: 16 amino acids. Trimming removed 0 bases from V and 1 base from J, with 11 bases in between. The CDR3 loop reads CASSLAKGGRTDTQYF. The CDR3 nucleotides read TGTGCCAGCAGCTTAGCGAAGGGGGGGCGCACAGATACGCAGTATTTT.

This clonotype appeared many times. The genes are TRBV5-1 and TRBJ2-7; D gene ambiguous. CDR3 length: 14 residues. V lost 2 bases and J lost 2, with 11 bases in between. CDR1 and CDR2 (germline): SGHRS, YFSETQ. In DNA, the CDR3 is TGCGCCAGCAGCTTTAGTCAGGATACCTACGAGCAGTACTTC. Protein sequence: CASSFSQDTYEQYF.

This clonotype was seen repeatedly, ten times or more. V usage is TRBV4-3 and J usage is TRBJ2-1, with 8 bases matching TRBD1. The ends lost 3 bases at V and 3 bases at J; junction bases unmatched: 4. Germline V gives CDR1 LGHNA, CDR2 YSLEER. This CDR3 spans 15 amino acids. CDR3 amino acids: CASSQGDRIYNEQFF. In DNA form, the CDR3 reads TGCGCCAGCAGCCAGGGGGACAGGATCTACAATGAGCAGTTCTTC.

The chain links TRBV29-1 to TRBJ2-3; 12 positions match TRBD1. J lost 8 bases, V lost 4 bases, and 10 bases had no gene match. The CDR3 is 15 residues long. Germline values: CDR1 SQVTM, CDR2 ANQGSEA. The CDR3 sequence: CSVGDRGRIIGTQYF. The CDR3 DNA reads TGCAGCGTTGGGGACAGGGGGCGCATCATTGGTACGCAGTATTTT.

In its sample, this clonotype ranks as medium-sized. The chain combines TRBV5-6 with TRBJ2-2, with TRBD1 identical over 7 bases. The CDR3 is 13 residues long. Germline loops: CDR1 SGHDT, CDR2 YYEEEE. V lost 5 bases to trimming and J lost 7 bases; unmatched junction nucleotides: 5. The CDR3 protein is CASSWTGGGELFF. CDR3 in DNA: TGTGCCAGCAGTTGGACAGGCGGCGGGGAGCTGTTTTTT.

This clonotype was detected ten times or more. The chain is built from TRBV20-1 and TRBJ2-5, with D possibly matching TRBD2 (5 bases). The ends were cut back, 6 bases at V and 4 bases at J, with 15 bases in the middle. The length of the CDR3 is 13 residues. Per the germline V gene, CDR1 is DFQATT and CDR2 is SNEGSKA (reference sequence). The CDR3 protein is CSAWTAGGETQYF. CDR3 bases: TGCAGTGCGTGGACCGCGGGCGGAGAGACCCAGTACTTC.

This clonotype is medium-sized (0.01 to 0.1%) in the sample. The chain uses TRBV29-1 and TRBJ1-1, with D uncertain. The V and J ends lost 6 bases and 5 bases respectively, with 7 bases between them. The CDR3 is made up of 10 amino acids. CDR1 and CDR2 (germline): SQVTM, ANQGSEA. CDR3: CSVRTTEAFF. The CDR3 DNA follows: TGCAGCGTCCGGACTACTGAAGCTTTCTTT. Based on the CDR3 plus reference TRBV29-1 and TRBJ1-1, the full variable domain is SAVISQKPSRDICQRGTSLTIQCQVDSQVTMMFWYRQQPGQSLTLIATANQGSEATYESGFVIDKFPISRPNLTFSTLTVSNMSPEDSSIYLCSVRTTEAFFGQGTRLTVV.

Ten or more counts support this clonotype. The rearrangement uses TRBV6-2 or TRBV6-3 and TRBJ1-1; 9 bases map to TRBD1. Looked up from germline, CDR1 is MNHEY and CDR2 is SVGEGT. CDR3 length: 13 amino acids. The ends lost 6 bases at V and 3 bases at J; junction bases unmatched: 2. The CDR3 loop is CASRRTGDTEAFF. The CDR3 region has the DNA TGTGCCAGCAGGCGGACAGGGGACACTGAAGCTTTCTTT.

This clonotype has at least ten counts. V and J are TRBV6-6 and TRBJ2-7, with 11 bases identical to TRBD1. Germline assignment: CDR1 MNHNY and CDR2 SVGAGI (reference sequence). V shed 6 bases, J shed 2 bases, and the junction held 6 bases outside the gene matches. The CDR3 is 15 residues long. The CDR3 protein is CASSRGQGATYEQYF. The CDR3 nucleotides read TGTGCCAGCAGCAGAGGACAGGGGGCTACCTACGAGCAGTACTTC.

This clonotype was counted ten times or more. The V and J genes are TRBV15 and TRBJ1-4; the match to TRBD1 covers 7 bases. Germline V gives CDR1 LNHNV, CDR2 YYDKDF (reference sequence). This CDR3 is built from 16 residues. Trimming at V came to 4 bases and at J to 4 bases, leaving 9 bases not matched to a gene. The CDR3 nucleotides are TGTGCCACCAGCACTTACCGGGACAGTCTTAATGAAAAACTGTTTTTT. Translated: CATSTYRDSLNEKLFF.

As for this clonotype: This may arise from a read error, as a much more abundant clone is one base away. The chain couples TRBV7-7 to TRBJ2-1, with D uncertain. CDR1 SSHAT and CDR2 FNYEAQ come from the germline V gene (reference sequence). V lost 1 base and J lost 2, with 12 bases in between. The CDR3 runs 16 residues. The CDR3 sequence is CASSLEVGSPYNEQFF. The CDR3 DNA follows: TGTGCCAGCAGCTTAGAGGTAGGGTCCCCCTACAATGAGCAGTTCTTC. The variable domain in full, completed from reference TRBV7-7 and TRBJ2-1, reads GAGVSQSPRYKVTKRGQDVTLRCDPISSHATLYWYQQALGQGPEFLTYFNYEAQPDKSGLPSDRFSAERPEGSISTLTIQRTEQRDSAMYRCASSLEVGSPYNEQFFGPGTRLTVL.

Sample share makes this clonotype medium-sized. The chain uses TRBV12-3 or TRBV12-4 and TRBJ1-5; D might be TRBD1 (6 bases). This CDR3 has 14 amino acids. Between the trimmed V and J ends, which lost 6 bases and 6 bases, there was a span of 15 bases. The CDR3 here is CASSLQGGAQPQHF. The CDR3 DNA reads TGTGCCAGCAGCCTACAGGGCGGGGCTCAGCCCCAGCATTTT.

Relative to its sample, this clonotype is medium-sized. The rearrangement links TRBV6-6 to TRBJ1-5, with 10 bases identical to TRBD1. Germline loops: CDR1 MNHNY, CDR2 SVGAGI (reference sequence). This CDR3 has 14 amino acids. V lost 6 bases to trimming and J lost 6 bases; unmatched junction nucleotides: 5. In nucleotides, the CDR3 is TGTGCCAGCAGCCTTAGGACAGGGGGTCAGCCCCAGCATTTT. This sequence encodes CASSLRTGGQPQHF.

The chain couples TRBV10-2 to TRBJ2-7; 8 positions match TRBD1. The germline V gene has CDR1 WSHSY and CDR2 SAAADI. V dropped 4 bases and J dropped 3; count of bases not matched to a gene: 5. The CDR3 has 14 residues. The CDR3 spells CASSGTGRIYEQYF. The CDR3 DNA reads as TGCGCCAGCAGTGGGACAGGGCGCATCTACGAGCAGTACTTC.

This clonotype was seen ten or more times. The V and J genes are TRBV30 and TRBJ2-7; D could derive from TRBD1 or TRBD2 (5 bases each). Per the germline V gene, CDR1 is GTSNPN and CDR2 is SVGIG (reference sequence). The CDR3 consists of 12 residues. The germline V and J ends were trimmed by 6 bases and 2 bases, with 11 bases remaining between them. CDR3: CACRGTTYEQYF. CDR3 in DNA: TGTGCCTGCCGTGGGACCACCTACGAGCAGTACTTC.

The J gene is TRBJ2-7, the V gene TRBV11-2; D is unclear. The CDR3 runs to 11 residues. V lost 5 bases and J 2 bases, leaving 4 bases between the germline ends. Per germline, CDR1 SGHAT and CDR2 FQNNGV. The CDR3 sequence: CASSKTYEQYF. Here the CDR3 DNA reads TGTGCCAGCAGCAAAACCTACGAGCAGTACTTC.

This clonotype was counted many times. V gene TRBV19 combines with J gene TRBJ1-5; 9 bases line up with TRBD1. In germline, CDR1 is LNHDA, CDR2 SQIVND (reference sequence). V lost 7 bases, J lost 3 bases, and 7 bases stayed unmatched. This CDR3 is built from 15 residues. As DNA, the CDR3 is TGTGCCAGTACCCATGACAGGGGGATCAATCAGCCCCAGCATTTT. Translation: CASTHDRGINQPQHF.

This clonotype has a count of ten or more. V usage is TRBV19 and J usage is TRBJ2-6; D unclear. Per the germline V gene, CDR1 is LNHDA and CDR2 is SQIVND (reference sequence). Trimming removed 8 bases at V and 0 bases at J, with 8 bases between. The length of the CDR3 is 14 residues. CDR3 loop: CASRDGSGANVLTF. In nucleotides, the CDR3 is TGTGCCAGTCGCGACGGCTCTGGGGCCAACGTCCTGACTTTC.

This clonotype was observed many times. The gene calls are TRBV4-3 and TRBJ2-1; 9 nucleotides agree with TRBD2. V was clipped by 5 bases and J by 5 bases; unmatched bases: 10. This CDR3 has 16 amino acids. Germline CDR1 is LGHNA and CDR2 is YSLEER. The CDR3 bases are TGCGCCAGCAGCAAACCGAGCGGGGGGAAGAACAATGAGCAGTTCTTC. Its protein product is CASSKPSGGKNNEQFF.

In its sample, this clonotype was seen many times. The rearrangement joins TRBV19 to TRBJ1-5; D perhaps matches TRBD1 (5 bases). The CDR3 consists of 13 residues. The germline gives CDR1 LNHDA, CDR2 SQIVND (reference sequence). V lost 3 bases, J lost 5 bases, and 8 bases lay in between. CDR3 region: CASSIDRHQPQHF. For the CDR3, the DNA is TGTGCCAGTAGTATCGACAGACATCAGCCCCAGCATTTT.

The chain is built from TRBV10-2 and TRBJ1-2, with 8 bases lining up with TRBD1. J gave up 8 bases and V 4 bases, and 6 bases lay outside the gene matches. CDR1 is WSHSY and CDR2 is SAAADI in the germline V gene. The CDR3 length is 13 residues. The CDR3 sequence: CASSVIQGDGYTF. DNA for the CDR3: TGCGCCAGCAGTGTCATACAGGGGGACGGCTACACCTTC.

This clonotype has a count of ten or more. The genes are TRBV9 and TRBJ1-4; D perhaps matches TRBD1 (5 bases). Germline V gene lookup returns CDR1 SGDLS and CDR2 YYNGEE. The CDR3 loop spans 15 amino acids. Between the trimmed V and J ends, which lost 4 bases and 6 bases, there was a span of 16 bases. CDR3 nucleotide sequence: TGTGCCAGCAGCCAGACCGGGACGGAAGATGAAAAACTGTTTTTT. Its translation: CASSQTGTEDEKLFF.

This clonotype was counted at least ten times. The chain uses TRBV29-1 and TRBJ1-1, with D hard to call. In germline, CDR1 is SQVTM, CDR2 ANQGSEA. This CDR3 has 11 residues. V lost 4 bases, J lost 3 bases, and 6 bases lay in between. The DNA for the CDR3 is TGCAGCGTTGCTCCCTACACTGAAGCTTTCTTT. It is translated as CSVAPYTEAFF.